The source of this T cell receptor beta chain is a study of PD-L1 blockade in urothelial cancer (dated by TCRdb to 2016 to 2017). Regarding the research as a whole: Therapy was started in the mid-2010s for all patients, and atezolizumab 1,200 mg was administered intravenously every 3 weeks. Twenty-five of 29 patients were identified as males with urothelial cancer of bladder origin, and a prior smoking history was reported by 18 of 29 patients. An ECOG performance status of 0 or 1 was recorded for the patients, and 0 to 3 prior chemotherapy regimens had been received by the patients. Blood samples were analyzed at 3 weeks after treatment start (second dose) and at 6 weeks after treatment start. Blood samples gave median yields of around 150,000 T cells and 82,636 unique TCRs, along with a median clonality of about 0.084. An exploratory multi-omic analysis was conducted of the somatic, immune and clinical correlates of response to PD-L1 blockade with atezolizumab in urothelial cancer. Pretreatment tumor samples and matched peripheral blood, collected serially before and after atezolizumab treatment, underwent TCR sequencing. Durable clinical benefit was defined as progression-free survival longer than 6 months, and TCR features were also tested against progression-free and overall survival. Whole exome sequencing and RNA sequencing of pretreatment tumors were performed alongside TCR sequencing in the same patients. Durable clinical benefit was achieved by nine patients and was not achieved by 20 patients. Pretreatment blood TCR-seq was available for twenty-nine patients, at least one posttreatment blood collection was obtained for about 25 patients, and tumor TCR-seq was available for about 25 patients.

Overall study results and their limits: At 3 weeks after the start of treatment, tumor-associated TCR clones in peripheral blood had expanded more in patients with durable benefit (n of about 20, p = 0.022). Because the sample size was small (n ≈ 29) and many of the analyses were exploratory, the results are meant to be hypothesis-generating. A pretreatment peripheral blood TCR clonality below the median was linked to improved progression-free and overall survival.

Synthetic TCR analog templates were spiked into each PCR to estimate absolute template abundance from read counts. Using the immunoSEQ assay, TCRbeta CDR3 regions were amplified from genomic DNA with bias-controlled V and J gene primers. Sequencing of rearranged TCRbeta segments was done at approximately 20X coverage. Concerning the study's data processing: Sequencing errors were corrected by clustering, and CDR3s were annotated against IMGT so that V, D and J genes could be assigned. Out-of-frame and stop-codon sequences were excluded, and only productive TCRbeta rearrangements were used in downstream analyses. Clonality was computed as one minus Shannon entropy normalized by the log of the number of unique productive sequences. Fisher's exact test with Benjamini-Hochberg correction, using a cutoff of adjusted p below 0.01, was how clones that differed between time points or between blood and tumor were identified. Sourced from immuneACCESS, this table was stored by TCRdb with only in-frame sequences that have V and J called. A share of the clones is absent; for the studies checked, an unresolved V gene accounts for under half, and the remainder has no known explanation. That table supplies the V and J calls and clone size; D and trimming were determined from the DNA. In this sample the table shows 35,000 to 55,000 clones, around 82% of which occur a single time. The ten largest clones take up roughly 16% of the sample.

In regard to this clone: No antigen is known for it. The record has no base qualities; no much larger clone is one base away.

The CDR3 starts with the cysteine, ends with the phenylalanine, and has 13 residues. Of all the DNA, just the CDR3 is kept, 39 bases in frame from base 1. CDR1 SQVTM and CDR2 ANQGSEA are derived from the germline V gene. V is shortened by 3 bases, J by 4 bases, and the region joining them spans 12 bases. Reading the label with the study, this specimen's time point is: peripheral blood 6 weeks after treatment start. The cohort included 29 patients with locally advanced or metastatic urothelial carcinoma who were treated at Memorial Sloan Kettering on a trial protocol. Peripheral blood mononuclear cells were collected pretreatment and during treatment, at between 1 and 8 total time points per patient. The Qiagen DNeasy Blood extraction kit was used to purify genomic DNA from total PBMCs and tumor samples. Collected pretreatment and during treatment, PBMCs were isolated and stored as previously described.

This sequence was found in a man aged 60 to 69 with urothelial cancer. Material: PBMCs, obtained around atezolizumab (anti-PD-L1) treatment. The chain links TRBV29-1 with TRBJ1-1, and possibly TRBD1, on 6 matching bases. The DNA sequence reads TGCAGCGTTGACCGGGCGGGGGCCACTGAAGCTTTCTTT. Its product reads: CSVDRAGATEAFF.